This TCR beta chain derives from a study of blood T cell repertoires in COVID-19 (dated by TCRdb to 2019 to 2021). About the full investigation: Collaborator samples came from the United States, Italy and Spain and covered acute and convalescent phases of COVID-19. The repertoires were made available in a free public database intended to serve as a resource for research on the immune response to SARS-CoV-2. Subjects who had been exposed to COVID-19, were actively infected with it, or had recovered from it provided the deeply sampled blood TCRbeta repertoires that made up the dataset. Where available, HLA class I and class II types were obtained from metadata supplied by the sample provider rather than from assay-based typing. A de-identified subject ID, COVID-19 status, age in years and sex were almost always included in the sample metadata. The prospective study material was composed of cDNA or gDNA derived from T cells, B-cell-depleted T cells, or PBMCs. The samples were drawn from the first 160 participants of the ongoing ImmuneRACE study and from 950 to 1,500 subjects provided by 6 global collaborators.

The collaborating institutions used their own protocols to collect whole blood in K2EDTA tubes. For TCRbeta analysis, collaborators shipped samples as frozen whole blood, isolated PBMCs, or DNA extracted from either of those sample types. Concerning this clone: Its antigen remains unidentified. Base-call qualities are not available, and no considerably larger clone is one nucleotide away.

The immunoSEQ Assay, a bias-controlled multiplex PCR, was used to amplify TCRbeta CDR3 regions from genomic DNA. The original methods were these. Nucleated cell counts per sample were estimated from amplification of reference gene primers within the assay. To quantify the absolute abundance of each unique TCRbeta CDR3 rearrangement, sequence reads were collapsed and filtered. For each sample, productive Simpson clonality was calculated as the square root of Simpson's diversity index over productive rearrangements. Sourced from immuneACCESS, this table was stored by TCRdb with only in-frame sequences that have V and J called. A share of the clones is absent; for the studies checked, an unresolved V gene accounts for under half, and the remainder has no known explanation. V and J calls and clone size come straight from that table; D and trimming were deduced from the DNA. The sample records under 350,000 clones, approximately 88% of which are singletons. The ten largest clones add up to approximately 2.2% of the sample.

General findings and caveats noted by the study authors: How much clinical and demographic metadata was included differed by source and by participant, and the metadata was provided uncurated.

CDR1 and CDR2 are read off the germline V gene (reference sequence) as MNHNY and SVGAGI. Deletion took 6 bases off V and 3 bases off J, with a span of 12 bases between the germline ends. Counted from cysteine to phenylalanine, this CDR3 has 13 amino acids. The retained sequence is limited to the CDR3, 39 bases, with the frame set at the first base. This sequence uses TRBV6-6 and TRBJ2-7; the D gene is perhaps TRBD1, on 6 matching bases. The specimen sequenced was peripheral blood. This TCR derives from a man between 45 and 60 years old with acute or convalescent COVID-19. The CDR3: CASRIRTVYEQYF. The DNA reads TGTGCCAGCAGAATAAGGACAGTCTACGAGCAGTACTTC.